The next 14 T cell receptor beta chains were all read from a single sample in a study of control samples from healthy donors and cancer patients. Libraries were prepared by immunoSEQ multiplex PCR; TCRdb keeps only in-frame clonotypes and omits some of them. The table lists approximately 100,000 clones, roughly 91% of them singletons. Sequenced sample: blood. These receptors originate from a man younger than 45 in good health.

CDR3 bases: TGTGCCAGTAGTATAATCACAGGGGGTAGAATGAATGAGCAGTTCTTC. Translation: CASSIITGGRMNEQFF. V usage is TRBV19 and J usage is TRBJ2-1, with 8 bases identical to TRBD1. The junction had 10 bases not matched to a gene; V was cut back by 2 bases and J by 7 bases. From germline, CDR1 is LNHDA and CDR2 SQIVND (reference sequence). The CDR3 has 16 amino acids. The variable domain in full, completed from reference TRBV19 and TRBJ2-1, reads DGGITQSPKYLFRKEGQNVTLSCEQNLNHDAMYWYRQDPGQGLRLIYYSQIVNDFQKGDIAEGYSVSREKKESFPLTVTSAQKNPTAFYLCASSIITGGRMNEQFFGPGTRLTVL.

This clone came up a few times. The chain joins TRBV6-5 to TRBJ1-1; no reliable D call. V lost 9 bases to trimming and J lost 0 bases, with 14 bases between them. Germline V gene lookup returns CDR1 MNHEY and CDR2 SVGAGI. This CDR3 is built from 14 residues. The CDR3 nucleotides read TGTGCCAGTCGGCGGGCACAGTTGAACACTGAAGCTTTCTTT. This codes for CASRRAQLNTEAFF.

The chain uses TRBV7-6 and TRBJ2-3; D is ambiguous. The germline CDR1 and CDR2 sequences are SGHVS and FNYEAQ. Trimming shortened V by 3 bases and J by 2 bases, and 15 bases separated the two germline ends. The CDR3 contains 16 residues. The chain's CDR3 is CASSFKAYEITDTQYF. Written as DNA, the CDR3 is TGTGCCAGCAGCTTTAAGGCCTACGAAATCACAGATACGCAGTATTTT.

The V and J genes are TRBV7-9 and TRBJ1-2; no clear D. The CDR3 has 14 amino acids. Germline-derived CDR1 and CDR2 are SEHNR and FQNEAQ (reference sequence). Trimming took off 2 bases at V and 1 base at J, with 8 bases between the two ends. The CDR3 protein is CASSLTTVNYGYTF. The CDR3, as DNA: TGTGCCAGCAGCTTAACGACGGTTAACTATGGCTACACCTTC.

The CDR3 nucleotides are TGCGCCAGCAGCTTGGTGAGGGGAACAATGGAGACCCAGTACTTC. Translating gives CASSLVRGTMETQYF. The gene calls are TRBV5-1 and TRBJ2-5; D may correspond to TRBD1 or TRBD2 (5 bases each). The CDR3 is 15 amino acids. The germline gives CDR1 SGHRS, CDR2 YFSETQ. With 0 bases removed from V and 5 bases from J, the gap between germline ends came to 14 bases.

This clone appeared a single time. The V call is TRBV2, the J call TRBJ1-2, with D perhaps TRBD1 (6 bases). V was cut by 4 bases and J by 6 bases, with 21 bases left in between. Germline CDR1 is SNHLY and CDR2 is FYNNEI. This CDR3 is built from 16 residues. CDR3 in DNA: TGTGCCAGCAGTGCAGTGCCTGAGGGGGGGAACAATGGCTACACCTTC. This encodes CASSAVPEGGNNGYTF.

Written as DNA, the CDR3 is TGTGCCAGCAGTGGGCAGGGGGTTCTCTCAGGGGCCAACGTCCTGACTTTC. Translation gives CASSGQGVLSGANVLTF. The rearrangement uses TRBV25-1 and TRBJ2-6; 7 nucleotides line up with TRBD1. Germline loops: CDR1 MGHDK, CDR2 SYGVNS. The CDR3 extends over 17 amino acids. Germline trimming cut 4 bases from V and 4 bases from J; bases unmatched to any gene: 10. Complete variable domain (other parts from reference TRBV25-1 and TRBJ2-6): EADIYQTPRYLVIGTGKKITLECSQTMGHDKMYWYQQDPGMELHLIHYSYGVNSTEKGDLSSESTVSRIRTEHFPLTLESARPSHTSQYLCASSGQGVLSGANVLTFGAGSRLTVL.

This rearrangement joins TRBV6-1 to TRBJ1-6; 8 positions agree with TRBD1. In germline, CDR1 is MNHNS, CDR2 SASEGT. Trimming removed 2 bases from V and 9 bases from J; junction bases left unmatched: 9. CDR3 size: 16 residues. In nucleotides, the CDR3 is TGTGCCAGCAGTGAACACGGACAGGGCAATTTTTCACCCCTCCACTTT. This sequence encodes CASSEHGQGNFSPLHF.

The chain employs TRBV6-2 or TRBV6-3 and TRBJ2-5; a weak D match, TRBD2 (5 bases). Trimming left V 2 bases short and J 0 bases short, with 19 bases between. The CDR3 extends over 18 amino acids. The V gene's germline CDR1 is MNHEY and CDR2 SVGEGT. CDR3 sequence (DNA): TGTGCCAGCAGTTACCGGGGTCCCTTCCGCTCAAACCAAGAGACCCAGTACTTC. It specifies CASSYRGPFRSNQETQYF.

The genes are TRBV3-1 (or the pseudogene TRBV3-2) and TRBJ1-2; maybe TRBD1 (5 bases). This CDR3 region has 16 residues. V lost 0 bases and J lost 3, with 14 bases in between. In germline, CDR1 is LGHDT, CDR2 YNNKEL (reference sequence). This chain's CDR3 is CASSQELEGQDYGYTF. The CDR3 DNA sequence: TGTGCCAGCAGCCAAGAGTTGGAGGGGCAAGACTATGGCTACACCTTC.

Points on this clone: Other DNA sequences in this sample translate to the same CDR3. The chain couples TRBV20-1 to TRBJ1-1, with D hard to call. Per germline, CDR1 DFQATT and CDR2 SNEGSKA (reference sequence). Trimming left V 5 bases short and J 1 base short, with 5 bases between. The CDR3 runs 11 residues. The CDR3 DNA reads TGCAGTGCTCGTGAGAACACTGAAGCTTTCTTT. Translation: CSARENTEAFF.

In DNA form, the CDR3 reads TGCGCCAGCACATTACAGGCCACAGATACGCAGTATTTT. Amino acids: CASTLQATDTQYF. This chain links TRBV5-1 with TRBJ2-3, with TRBD1 as a possible D gene (5 bases). The CDR3 sequence is 13 residues long. With 6 bases removed from V and 2 bases from J, the gap between germline ends came to 10 bases. Germline V lookup: CDR1 SGHRS, CDR2 YFSETQ.

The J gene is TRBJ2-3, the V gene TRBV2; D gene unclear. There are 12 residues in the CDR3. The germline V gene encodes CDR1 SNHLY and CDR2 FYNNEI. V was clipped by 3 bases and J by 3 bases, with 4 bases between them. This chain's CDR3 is CASSEGTDTQYF. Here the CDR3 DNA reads TGTGCCAGCAGTGAGGGAACAGATACGCAGTATTTT.

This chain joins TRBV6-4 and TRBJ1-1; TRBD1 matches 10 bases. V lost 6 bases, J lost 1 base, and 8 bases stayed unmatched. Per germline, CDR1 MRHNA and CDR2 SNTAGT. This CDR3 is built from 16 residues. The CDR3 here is CASRGWDRGENTEAFF. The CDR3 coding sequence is TGTGCCAGCAGGGGGTGGGACAGGGGTGAGAACACTGAAGCTTTCTTT.